The 17 T cell receptor beta chains presented below share a single source sample, sequenced in a study of neoadjuvant anti-PD-1 for oral cavity cancer. Time point meaning: after neoadjuvant nivolumab, at surgical resection. Repertoires were generated with immunoSEQ multiplex PCR, while TCRdb's copy carries only in-frame clones and drops some. Here the sample spans 5,500 to 7,000 clones, approximately 59% being singletons. The specimen comprised tumor tissue, sampled after nivolumab (anti-PD-1) treatment. Source of these receptors: a person between 40 and 85 years old with oral cavity squamous cell carcinoma.

The V gene is TRBV27, the J gene TRBJ1-2; TRBD1 matches 9 bases. The CDR3 sequence is 16 residues long. V dropped 4 bases and J dropped 2; count of bases not matched to a gene: 8. Germline CDR1 MNHEY, CDR2 SMNVEV (reference sequence). The CDR3 is CASSSRDRDLNYGYTF. In DNA, the CDR3 is TGTGCCAGCAGTTCCCGGGACAGGGATCTCAACTATGGCTACACCTTC.

This chain connects TRBV5-4 to TRBJ2-1; D uncertain. Per the germline V gene, CDR1 is SGHNT and CDR2 is YYREEE (reference sequence). The CDR3 contains 13 residues. Deletions cut 0 bases from V and 3 bases from J, with 4 bases between. The CDR3 coding sequence is TGTGCCAGCAGCTTGGCTGTCTACAATGAGCAGTTCTTC. This gives the protein CASSLAVYNEQFF.

The chain has TRBV30 and TRBJ2-7; 10 bases fit TRBD1. J gave up 6 bases and V 6 bases, and 8 bases lay outside the gene matches. Per germline, CDR1 GTSNPN and CDR2 SVGIG (reference sequence). The CDR3 has 13 residues. CDR3 loop: CACIRDRGGEQYF. The CDR3 bases are TGTGCCTGCATACGGGACAGGGGAGGCGAGCAGTACTTC.

This clone was recorded a few times. The chain recombines TRBV7-9 with TRBJ1-2; maybe TRBD1 (6 bases). The germline V gene has CDR1 SEHNR and CDR2 FQNEAQ (reference sequence). The V end was cut by 5 bases, the J end by 0 bases, with 7 bases between. The CDR3 totals 13 residues. The CDR3 loop is CASSNRANYGYTF. The CDR3 DNA reads as TGTGCCAGCAGCAACAGGGCTAACTATGGCTACACCTTC.

This clone was seen a handful of times. The CDR3 region has the DNA TGCGCCAGCAGCTTGGATTCCGGGACAGGGGCAAACACCATATATTTT. It is translated as CASSLDSGTGANTIYF. V and J are TRBV5-1 and TRBJ1-3; TRBD1 aligns across 10 bases. The CDR3 has 16 amino acids. Germline assignment: CDR1 SGHRS and CDR2 YFSETQ. J gave up 6 bases and V 0 bases, and 6 bases lay outside the gene matches. Variable domain in full (rest from reference TRBV5-1 and TRBJ1-3): KAGVTQTPRYLIKTRGQQVTLSCSPISGHRSVSWYQQTPGQGLQFLFEYFSETQRNKGNFPGRFSGRQFSNSRSEMNVSTLELGDSALYLCASSLDSGTGANTIYFGEGSWLTVV.

This clone was picked up a small number of times. The rearrangement uses TRBV10-3 and TRBJ1-1, with TRBD1 matching over 9 bases. Germline V lookup: CDR1 ENHRY, CDR2 SYGVKD. The CDR3 length is 14 residues. V lost 6 bases and J lost 0; bases outside the gene matches: 2. CDR3 sequence reads: CAIRQGAVNTEAFF. Here the CDR3 DNA reads TGTGCCATCAGACAGGGGGCCGTGAACACTGAAGCTTTCTTT.

The chain combines TRBV11-2 with TRBJ1-2, with no clear D. Germline V gene data show CDR1 as SGHAT and CDR2 as FQNNGV. Trimming pared 0 bases from V and 0 bases from J, leaving 8 bases between. This CDR3 region has 15 residues. The CDR3 loop is CASSLEYRANYGYTF. In nucleotides, the CDR3 is TGTGCCAGCAGCTTAGAGTACAGAGCTAACTATGGCTACACCTTC.

This clone has just a few counts. The rearrangement uses TRBV9 and TRBJ1-3; 7 bases align to TRBD1. V shed 0 bases and J 2 bases; nucleotides not matched to a gene: 5. Germline lookup yields CDR1 SGDLS and CDR2 YYNGEE. This CDR3 spans 16 amino acids. The CDR3 loop reads CASSVEGTAPGNTIYF. Written as DNA, the CDR3 is TGTGCCAGCAGCGTAGAGGGGACAGCCCCTGGAAACACCATATATTTT.

The V call is TRBV6-6, the J call TRBJ1-1; TRBD1 matches 8 bases. Losses at the gene ends were 6 bases for V and 4 bases for J; bases not matched to a gene: 13. The CDR3 spans 16 residues. CDR1 and CDR2 (germline): MNHNY, SVGAGI (reference sequence). The CDR3 sequence is CASRSGTGRRSTEAFF. The CDR3 bases are TGTGCCAGCAGGTCCGGGACAGGACGACGGAGCACTGAAGCTTTCTTT.

Written as DNA, the CDR3 is TGTGCCAGCAGCCCTCGGACAGGGGCTAACTATGGCTACACCTTC. Translated, it gives CASSPRTGANYGYTF. The rearrangement joins TRBV7-9 to TRBJ1-2; 9 bases agree with TRBD1. The V segment lost 5 bases and the J segment 0 bases; nucleotides outside the gene matches: 4. The length of the CDR3 is 15 residues. Germline loops: CDR1 SEHNR, CDR2 FQNEAQ (reference sequence).

The chain carries TRBV5-1 and TRBJ2-3; D is possibly TRBD2 (5 bases). The CDR3 runs to 15 residues. Per germline, CDR1 SGHRS and CDR2 YFSETQ. Trimming pared 1 base from V and 0 bases from J, leaving 9 bases between. The CDR3 DNA follows: TGCGCCAGCAGCTTGATTGGCGGGAGCACAGATACGCAGTATTTT. Encoded protein: CASSLIGGSTDTQYF.

V usage is TRBV5-1 and J usage is TRBJ2-5, with TRBD2 matching 14 bases. The CDR3 length is 18 residues. Germline V gives CDR1 SGHRS, CDR2 YFSETQ. The trim removed 4 bases at V and 2 bases at J, leaving 10 bases unmatched. The CDR3 protein is CASSPRGTSGGAQETQYF. In DNA, the CDR3 is TGCGCCAGCAGCCCGAGGGGGACTAGCGGGGGAGCGCAAGAGACCCAGTACTTC.

V and J are TRBV7-8 and TRBJ1-4; 7 nucleotides match TRBD1. The CDR3 covers 15 residues. Losses at the gene ends were 4 bases for V and 3 bases for J; bases not matched to a gene: 5. Germline V gives CDR1 SGHVS, CDR2 FQNEAQ. CDR3 sequence (DNA): TGTGCCAGCAGCTATAACAGGGGTGCTAATGAAAAACTGTTTTTT. Protein product: CASSYNRGANEKLFF.

The chain carries TRBV10-2 and TRBJ1-6, with a weak D call TRBD1 (6 bases). Deletions cut 3 bases from V and 6 bases from J, with 21 bases between. The CDR3 is 18 residues long. The V gene's germline CDR1 is WSHSY and CDR2 SAAADI. The CDR3 coding sequence is TGCGCCAGCAGTGATTTGCCCGCGGGGGTACAGGGTAATTCACCCCTCCACTTT. This sequence encodes CASSDLPAGVQGNSPLHF.

CDR3 protein: CASSFPRTSGGSSYEQYF. CDR3 DNA sequence: TGTGCCAGCAGCTTCCCCCGGACTAGCGGGGGGAGCTCCTACGAGCAGTACTTC. V usage is TRBV7-9 and J usage is TRBJ2-7, with 14 bases fitting TRBD2. Losses at the gene ends were 3 bases for V and 0 bases for J; bases not matched to a gene: 7. Germline V gene lookup returns CDR1 SEHNR and CDR2 FQNEAQ (reference sequence). The CDR3 runs 18 residues.

This clone came up a few times. The CDR3 here is CAISPGTGGYTF. CDR3 in DNA: TGTGCCATCAGCCCCGGGACGGGAGGCTACACCTTC. The chain uses TRBV10-3 and TRBJ1-2; D is possibly TRBD1 (5 bases). Germline-derived CDR1 and CDR2 are ENHRY and SYGVKD. The CDR3 runs to 12 residues. V lost 6 bases, J lost 8 bases, and 13 bases lay in between.

The V gene is TRBV2, the J gene TRBJ2-5; D ambiguous. V was clipped by 8 bases and J by 2 bases, with 12 bases between them. Germline CDR1 and CDR2: SNHLY and FYNNEI. The CDR3 is 13 amino acids. CDR3 in DNA: TGTGCCAGCTTACCTACACTTCAAGAGACCCAGTACTTC. Translated: CASLPTLQETQYF.